The 3 T cell receptor beta chains reported below all come from one sample, sequenced in a study of identical twins. TCRdb reprocessed the 5' RACE reads with MiXCR, giving one entry per CDR3 protein. Counted here are more than 1.5 million distinct CDR3 sequences, roughly a third occurring once; the ten biggest clones make up roughly 0.3%. The sequenced material came from cord blood. These receptors were taken from a newborn girl in good health.

This clonotype appeared a single time. The chain joins TRBV20-1 to TRBJ1-6; no clear D. Trimming removed 4 bases from V and 0 bases from J, with 7 bases in between. The CDR3 is 14 residues long. Germline V gives CDR1 DFQATT, CDR2 SNEGSKA (reference sequence). CDR3: CSAKISSYNSPLHF. Written as DNA, the CDR3 is TGCAGTGCTAAAATTAGCTCCTATAATTCACCCCTCCACTTT.

This clonotype showed up just a few times. V and J are TRBV27 and TRBJ1-2, with a possible D match to TRBD1 (5 bases). The CDR3 consists of 15 residues. Looked up from germline, CDR1 is MNHEY and CDR2 is SMNVEV (reference sequence). Trimming pared 0 bases from V and 4 bases from J, leaving 12 bases between. The CDR3: CASSLSGGYGYGYTF. As DNA, the CDR3 is TGTGCCAGCAGTTTATCCGGGGGATATGGCTATGGCTACACCTTC.

This clonotype was observed a handful of times. The chain recombines TRBV11-2 with TRBJ1-6, with 7 bases identical to TRBD1. With V trimmed by 6 bases and J by 7 bases, 9 bases remained unmatched. CDR1 is SGHAT and CDR2 is FQNNGV in the germline V gene. The CDR3 has 15 residues. The chain's CDR3 is CASRAGGGENSPLHF. The CDR3 DNA follows: TGTGCCAGCAGAGCAGGGGGGGGAGAGAATTCACCCCTCCACTTT.